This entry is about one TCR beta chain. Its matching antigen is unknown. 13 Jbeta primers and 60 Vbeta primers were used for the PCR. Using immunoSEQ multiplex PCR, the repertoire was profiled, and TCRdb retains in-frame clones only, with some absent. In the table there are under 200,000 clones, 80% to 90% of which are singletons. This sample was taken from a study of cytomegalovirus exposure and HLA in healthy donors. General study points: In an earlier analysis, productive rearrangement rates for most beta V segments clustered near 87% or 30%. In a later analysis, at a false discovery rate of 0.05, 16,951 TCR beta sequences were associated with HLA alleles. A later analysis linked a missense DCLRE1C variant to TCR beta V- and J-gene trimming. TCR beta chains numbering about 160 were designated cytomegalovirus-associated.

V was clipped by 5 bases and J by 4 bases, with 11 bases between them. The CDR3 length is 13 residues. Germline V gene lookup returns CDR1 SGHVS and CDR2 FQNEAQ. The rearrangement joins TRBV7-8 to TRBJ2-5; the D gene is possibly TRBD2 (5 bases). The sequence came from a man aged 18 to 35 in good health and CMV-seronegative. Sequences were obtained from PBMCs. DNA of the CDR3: TGTGCCAGCAGCCGAGGGCGGTCAGAGACCCAGTACTTC. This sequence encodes CASSRGRSETQYF. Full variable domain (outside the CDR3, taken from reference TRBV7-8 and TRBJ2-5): GAGVSQSPRYKVAKRGQDVALRCDPISGHVSLFWYQQALGQGPEFLTYFQNEAQLDKSGLPSDRFFAERPEGSVSTLKIQRTQQEDSAVYLCASSRGRSETQYFGPGTRLLVL.